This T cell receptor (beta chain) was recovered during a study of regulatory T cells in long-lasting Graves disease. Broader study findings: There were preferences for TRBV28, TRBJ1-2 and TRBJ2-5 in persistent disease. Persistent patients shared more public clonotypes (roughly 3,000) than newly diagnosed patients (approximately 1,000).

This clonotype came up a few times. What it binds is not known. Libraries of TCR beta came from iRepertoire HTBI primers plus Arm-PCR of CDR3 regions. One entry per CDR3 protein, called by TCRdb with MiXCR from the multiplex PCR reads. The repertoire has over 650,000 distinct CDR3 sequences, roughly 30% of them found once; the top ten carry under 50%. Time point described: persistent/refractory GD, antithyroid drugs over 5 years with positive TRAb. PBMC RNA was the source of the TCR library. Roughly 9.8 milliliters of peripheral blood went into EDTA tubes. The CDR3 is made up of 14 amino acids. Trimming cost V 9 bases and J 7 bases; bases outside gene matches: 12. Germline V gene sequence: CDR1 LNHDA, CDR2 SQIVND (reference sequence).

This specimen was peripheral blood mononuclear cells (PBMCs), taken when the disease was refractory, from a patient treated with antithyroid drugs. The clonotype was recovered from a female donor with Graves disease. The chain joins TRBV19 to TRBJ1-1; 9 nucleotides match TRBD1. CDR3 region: CASEPGTGPREAFF. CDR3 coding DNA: TGTGCCAGCGAACCCGGGACAGGGCCTCGTGAAGCTTTCTTT.